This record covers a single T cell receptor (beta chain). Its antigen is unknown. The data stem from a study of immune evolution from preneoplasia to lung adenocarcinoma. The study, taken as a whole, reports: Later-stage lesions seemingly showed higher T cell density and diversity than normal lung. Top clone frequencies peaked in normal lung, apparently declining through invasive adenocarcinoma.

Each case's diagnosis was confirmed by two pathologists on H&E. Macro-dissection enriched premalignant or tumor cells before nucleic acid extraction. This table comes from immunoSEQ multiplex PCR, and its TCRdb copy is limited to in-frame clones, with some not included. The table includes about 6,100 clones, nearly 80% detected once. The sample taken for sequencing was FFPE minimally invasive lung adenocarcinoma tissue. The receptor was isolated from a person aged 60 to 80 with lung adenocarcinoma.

This chain's CDR3 is CASTTSGVPYNEQFF. For the CDR3, the DNA is TGTGCCAGCACGACTAGCGGGGTACCCTACAATGAGCAGTTCTTC. The chain combines TRBV28 with TRBJ2-1; 11 nucleotides line up with TRBD2. Germline V gives CDR1 MDHEN, CDR2 SYDVKM. Trimming at V came to 7 bases and at J to 2 bases, leaving 4 bases not matched to a gene. The CDR3 is 15 amino acids.